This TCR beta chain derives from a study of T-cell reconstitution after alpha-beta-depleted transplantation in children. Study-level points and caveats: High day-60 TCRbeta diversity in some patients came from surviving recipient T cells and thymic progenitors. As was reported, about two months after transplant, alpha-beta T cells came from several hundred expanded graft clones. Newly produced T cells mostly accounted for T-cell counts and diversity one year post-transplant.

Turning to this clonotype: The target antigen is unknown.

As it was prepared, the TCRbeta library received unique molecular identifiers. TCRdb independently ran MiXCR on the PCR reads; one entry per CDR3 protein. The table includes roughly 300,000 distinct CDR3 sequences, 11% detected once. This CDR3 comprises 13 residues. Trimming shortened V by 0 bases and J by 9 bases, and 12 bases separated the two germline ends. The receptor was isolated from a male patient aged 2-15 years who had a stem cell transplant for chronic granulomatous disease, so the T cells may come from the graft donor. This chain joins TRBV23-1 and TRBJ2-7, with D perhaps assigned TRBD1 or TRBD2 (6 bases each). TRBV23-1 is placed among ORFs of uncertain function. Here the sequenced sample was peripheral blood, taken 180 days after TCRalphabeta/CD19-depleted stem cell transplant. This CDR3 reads CASSQSRGLGQYF. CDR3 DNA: TGCGCCAGCAGTCAATCCCGGGGGCTCGGGCAGTACTTC.